Below are 10 T cell receptor beta chains sequenced from a single sample in a study of cytomegalovirus exposure and HLA in healthy donors. Primers for the PCR totalled 60 Vbeta and 13 Jbeta. TCRdb keeps only in-frame clones here, not all; method: immunoSEQ multiplex PCR. The sample shows around 140,000 clones, over 70% of them seen only once. Source material: PBMCs. These receptors all stem from a woman aged 18-30 years in good health and CMV-seronegative.

The chain carries TRBV10-3 and TRBJ1-2; D gene uncertain. V dropped 10 bases and J dropped 0 bases, with 12 bases sitting between them. Germline lookup yields CDR1 ENHRY and CDR2 SYGVKD. The CDR3 spans 13 residues. CDR3 loop: CASGRGANYGYTF. The CDR3 DNA follows: TGTGCCAGCGGACGGGGAGCTAACTATGGCTACACCTTC.

V gene TRBV7-9 combines with J gene TRBJ2-1, with 8 bases identical to TRBD2. The CDR3 is 17 residues long. The J segment lost 0 bases and the V segment lost 5 bases, leaving 9 bases of the junction unmatched. The germline CDR1 and CDR2 sequences are SEHNR and FQNEAQ (reference sequence). CDR3 DNA sequence: TGTGCCAGCAGCCGCCGGGTAGCGGGGATCTCCTACAATGAGCAGTTCTTC. Translated: CASSRRVAGISYNEQFF.

The J gene is TRBJ2-2, the V gene TRBV19; the match to TRBD1 covers 9 bases. The CDR3 runs 14 residues. Trimming cost V 7 bases and J 6 bases; bases outside gene matches: 6. Germline CDR1 reads LNHDA; CDR2 reads SQIVND (reference sequence). In DNA, the CDR3 is TGTGCCAGTAAGGGACAGGGCTTCGCCGGGGAGCTGTTTTTT. Amino acid sequence: CASKGQGFAGELFF.

CDR3 sequence: CASRLLGGWTEAFF. Written as DNA, the CDR3 is TGTGCCAGCAGGCTTTTGGGGGGATGGACTGAAGCTTTCTTT. This sequence joins TRBV11-2 and TRBJ1-1, with D tentatively TRBD1 (5 bases). This CDR3 is 14 amino acids long. Germline values: CDR1 SGHAT, CDR2 FQNNGV. V was cut by 6 bases and J by 5 bases, with 16 bases left in between.

This clone was recorded a few times. This chain connects TRBV4-1 to TRBJ2-7, with 16 positions matching TRBD2. The CDR3 has 18 residues. V was clipped by 3 bases and J by 2 bases; unmatched bases: 7. Germline CDR1 MGHRA, CDR2 YSYEKL. The CDR3 is CASSQPGTSGRETYEQYF. CDR3 nucleotides: TGCGCCAGCAGCCAGCCCGGGACTAGCGGGAGGGAAACCTACGAGCAGTACTTC.

The chain combines TRBV6-5 with TRBJ2-7; the match to TRBD2 covers 12 bases. Germline lookup yields CDR1 MNHEY and CDR2 SVGAGI. Unmatched junction bases numbered 2, after V lost 5 bases and J lost 0 bases. This CDR3 spans 15 amino acids. CDR3 residues: CASSQLAGGSYEQYF. The CDR3 nucleotides read TGTGCCAGCAGTCAACTAGCGGGAGGCTCCTACGAGCAGTACTTC.

The rearrangement uses TRBV10-3 and TRBJ2-1, with D possibly matching TRBD2 (6 bases). This CDR3 contains 14 residues. V was pared by 11 bases and J by 2 bases, with 16 bases between. In germline, CDR1 is ENHRY, CDR2 SYGVKD. CDR3 bases: TGTGCCTCGTGGGACTCCCGGACCTACAATGAGCAGTTCTTC. Translating gives CASWDSRTYNEQFF.

The chain combines TRBV7-7 with TRBJ2-7; 12 bases are a match to TRBD2. The V segment lost 6 bases and the J segment 3 bases; nucleotides outside the gene matches: 6. Looked up from germline, CDR1 is SSHAT and CDR2 is FNYEAQ (reference sequence). The CDR3 covers 15 residues. The CDR3 loop is CASSQTSGRFYEQYF. In nucleotides, the CDR3 is TGTGCCAGCAGTCAAACTAGCGGGAGGTTCTACGAGCAGTACTTC.

The genes are TRBV5-1 and TRBJ2-7, with D unclear. Trimming pared 0 bases from V and 2 bases from J, leaving 9 bases between. Germline CDR1 reads SGHRS; CDR2 reads YFSETQ. The CDR3 spans 14 residues. The CDR3 DNA sequence: TGCGCCAGCAGCTTGGGATCGGTAACCTACGAGCAGTACTTC. Encoded protein: CASSLGSVTYEQYF. Looking up the rest from reference TRBV5-1 and TRBJ2-7 gives the full variable domain: KAGVTQTPRYLIKTRGQQVTLSCSPISGHRSVSWYQQTPGQGLQFLFEYFSETQRNKGNFPGRFSGRQFSNSRSEMNVSTLELGDSALYLCASSLGSVTYEQYFGPGTRLTVT.

The chain couples TRBV25-1 to TRBJ2-1; no definite D call. CDR3 length equals 13 residues. V lost 3 bases to trimming and J lost 2 bases, with 5 bases between them. In germline, CDR1 is MGHDK, CDR2 SYGVNS. As DNA, the CDR3 is TGTGCCAGCAGTGACCCTCCCTACAATGAGCAGTTCTTC. This sequence encodes CASSDPPYNEQFF. The whole variable domain, filled in from reference TRBV25-1 and TRBJ2-1, reads EADIYQTPRYLVIGTGKKITLECSQTMGHDKMYWYQQDPGMELHLIHYSYGVNSTEKGDLSSESTVSRIRTEHFPLTLESARPSHTSQYLCASSDPPYNEQFFGPGTRLTVL.